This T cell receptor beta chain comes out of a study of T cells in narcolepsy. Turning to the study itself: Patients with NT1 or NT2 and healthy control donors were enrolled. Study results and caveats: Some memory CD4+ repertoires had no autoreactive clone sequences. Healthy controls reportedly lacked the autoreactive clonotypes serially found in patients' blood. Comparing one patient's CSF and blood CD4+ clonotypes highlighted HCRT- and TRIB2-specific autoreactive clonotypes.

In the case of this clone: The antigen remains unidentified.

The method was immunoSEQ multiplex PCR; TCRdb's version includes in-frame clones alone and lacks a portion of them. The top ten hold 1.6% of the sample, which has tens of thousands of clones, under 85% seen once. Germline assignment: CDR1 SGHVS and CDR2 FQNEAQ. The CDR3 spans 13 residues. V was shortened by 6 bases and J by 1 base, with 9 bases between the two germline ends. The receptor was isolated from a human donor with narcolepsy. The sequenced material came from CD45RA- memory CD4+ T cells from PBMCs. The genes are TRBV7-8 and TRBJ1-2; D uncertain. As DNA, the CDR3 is TGTGCCAGCAGTAACGACATTAACTATGGCTACACCTTC. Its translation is CASSNDINYGYTF.